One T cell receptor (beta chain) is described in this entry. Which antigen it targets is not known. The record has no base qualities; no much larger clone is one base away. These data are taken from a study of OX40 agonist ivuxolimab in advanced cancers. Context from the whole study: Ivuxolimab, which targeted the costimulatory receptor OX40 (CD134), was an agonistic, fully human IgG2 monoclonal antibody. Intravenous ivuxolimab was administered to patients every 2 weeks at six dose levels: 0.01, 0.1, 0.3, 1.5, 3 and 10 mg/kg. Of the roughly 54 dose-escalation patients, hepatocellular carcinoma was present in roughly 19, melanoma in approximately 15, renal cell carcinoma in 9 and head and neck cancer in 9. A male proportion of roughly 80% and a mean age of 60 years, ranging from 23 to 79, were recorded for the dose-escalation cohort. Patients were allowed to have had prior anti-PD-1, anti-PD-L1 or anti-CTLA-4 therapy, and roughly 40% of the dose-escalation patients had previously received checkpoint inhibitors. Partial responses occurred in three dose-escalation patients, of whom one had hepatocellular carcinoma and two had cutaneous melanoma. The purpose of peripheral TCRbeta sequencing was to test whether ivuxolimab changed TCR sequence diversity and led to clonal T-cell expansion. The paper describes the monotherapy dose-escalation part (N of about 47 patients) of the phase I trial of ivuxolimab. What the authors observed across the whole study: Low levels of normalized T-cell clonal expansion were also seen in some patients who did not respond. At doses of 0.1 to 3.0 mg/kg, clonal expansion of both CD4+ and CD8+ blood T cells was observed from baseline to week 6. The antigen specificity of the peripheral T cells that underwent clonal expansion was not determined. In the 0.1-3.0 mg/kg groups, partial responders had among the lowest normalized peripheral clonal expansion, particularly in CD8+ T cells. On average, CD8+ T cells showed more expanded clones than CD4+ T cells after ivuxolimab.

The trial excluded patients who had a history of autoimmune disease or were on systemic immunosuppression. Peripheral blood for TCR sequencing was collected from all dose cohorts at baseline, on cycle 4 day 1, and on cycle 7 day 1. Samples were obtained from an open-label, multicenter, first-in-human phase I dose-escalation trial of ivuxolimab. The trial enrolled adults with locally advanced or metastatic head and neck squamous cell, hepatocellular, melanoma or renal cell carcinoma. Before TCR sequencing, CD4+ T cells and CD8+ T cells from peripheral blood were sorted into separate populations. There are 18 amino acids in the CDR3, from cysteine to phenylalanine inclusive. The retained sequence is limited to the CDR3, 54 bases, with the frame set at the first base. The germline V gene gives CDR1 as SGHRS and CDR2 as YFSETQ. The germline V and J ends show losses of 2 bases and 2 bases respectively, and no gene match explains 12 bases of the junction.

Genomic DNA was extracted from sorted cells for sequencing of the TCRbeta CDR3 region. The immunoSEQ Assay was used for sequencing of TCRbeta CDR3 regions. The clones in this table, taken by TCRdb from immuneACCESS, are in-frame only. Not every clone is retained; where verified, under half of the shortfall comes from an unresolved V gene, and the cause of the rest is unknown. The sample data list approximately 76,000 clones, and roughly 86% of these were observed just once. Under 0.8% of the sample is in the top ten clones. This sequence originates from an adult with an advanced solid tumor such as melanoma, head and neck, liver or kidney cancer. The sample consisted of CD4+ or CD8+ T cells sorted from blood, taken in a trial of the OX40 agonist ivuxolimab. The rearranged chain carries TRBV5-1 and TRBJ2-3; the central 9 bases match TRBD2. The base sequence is TGCGCCAGCAGCTTCAATCCGCTCCTAGCGGGGAACACAGATACGCAGTATTTT. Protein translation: CASSFNPLLAGNTDTQYF.